Following are 19 T cell receptor beta chains from one sample sequenced in a study of early T cells in non-severe SARS-CoV-2 infection. Via MiXCR, TCRdb re-called the 5' RACE reads, giving one row per CDR3 protein. The table lists roughly 100,000 distinct CDR3 sequences, about 13% of them singletons. The material sequenced was whole blood. These receptors were taken from an adult who was a healthcare worker with PCR-confirmed SARS-CoV-2 infection or an uninfected control (not recorded which).

This clonotype was seen once. V gene TRBV14 combines with J gene TRBJ2-1, with D possibly being TRBD2 (5 bases). Germline CDR1 and CDR2: SGHDN and FVKESK. CDR3 length: 12 amino acids. Trimming took off 3 bases at V and 12 bases at J, with 12 bases between the two ends. The CDR3 here is CASSQDPGSQFF. The CDR3 region has the DNA TGTGCCAGCAGCCAGGATCCGGGGTCGCAGTTCTTC. Variable domain in full (rest from reference TRBV14 and TRBJ2-1): EAGVTQFPSHSVIEKGQTVTLRCDPISGHDNLYWYRRVMGKEIKFLLHFVKESKQDESGMPNNRFLAERTGGTYSTLKVQPAELEDSGVYFCASSQDPGSQFFGPGTRLTVL.

Points on this clonotype: A read error may explain this, as a much larger clone is one base away. The V call is TRBV12-3 or TRBV12-4, the J call TRBJ2-7; weak D call: TRBD1 (6 bases). The CDR3 is made up of 14 amino acids. As DNA, the CDR3 is TGTGCCGGCAGGAAACAGGGAAGGACCTACGAGCAGTACTTC. As protein: CAGRKQGRTYEQYF.

The V call is TRBV19, the J call TRBJ2-1, with a weak D call TRBD2 (6 bases). This CDR3 spans 9 amino acids. Trimming stripped 9 bases from V and 9 bases from J, with 6 bases between. CDR1 and CDR2 (germline): LNHDA, SQIVND (reference sequence). CDR3 nucleotides: TGTGCCAGCGGGAGTGAGCAGTTCTTC. This sequence encodes CASGSEQFF.

The chain employs TRBV4-1 and TRBJ1-1, with 8 bases identical to TRBD1. The CDR3 runs to 16 residues. Germline V CDR1 and CDR2: MGHRA, YSYEKL. V lost 0 bases, J lost 0 bases, and 3 bases stayed unmatched. DNA for the CDR3: TGCGCCAGCAGCCAAGAAGAGGGACAGGTGAACACTGAAGCTTTCTTT. Translated: CASSQEEGQVNTEAFF.

The J gene is TRBJ1-5, the V gene TRBV20-1; D is ambiguous. The CDR3 is 13 residues long. Germline CDR1 is DFQATT and CDR2 is SNEGSKA (reference sequence). The V and J ends lost 4 bases and 3 bases respectively, with 10 bases between them. CDR3 sequence: CSATREPNQPQHF. CDR3 sequence (DNA): TGCAGTGCTACCAGAGAACCCAATCAGCCCCAGCATTTT.

The chain carries TRBV4-3 and TRBJ1-6; the D gene is possibly TRBD1 (5 bases). Trimming pared 2 bases from V and 12 bases from J, leaving 11 bases between. Looked up from germline, CDR1 is LGHNA and CDR2 is YSLEER. The CDR3 extends over 13 amino acids. The CDR3 loop is CASSQFRGGPLHF. The CDR3 nucleotides are TGCGCCAGCAGCCAATTCCGCGGGGGACCCCTCCACTTT.

This clonotype was seen repeatedly, ten times or more. The chain employs TRBV10-2 and TRBJ1-1; 8 bases line up with TRBD1. The germline V gene encodes CDR1 WSHSY and CDR2 SAAADI. This CDR3 is built from 14 residues. Unmatched junction bases numbered 9, after V lost 4 bases and J lost 8 bases. DNA of the CDR3: TGCGCCAGCAGTGGGGACAGGCTTTCGGAAGAAGCTTTCTTT. It is translated as CASSGDRLSEEAFF.

This clonotype was seen many times. The genes are TRBV4-2 and TRBJ2-1; 9 bases map to TRBD1. The CDR3 totals 16 residues. Germline CDR1 is LGHNA and CDR2 is YNFKEQ. V lost 2 bases, J lost 6 bases, and 8 bases stayed unmatched. CDR3 in amino acids: CASSQPGGTGLNEQFF. In DNA form, the CDR3 reads TGTGCCAGCAGCCAACCTGGAGGGACAGGGCTCAATGAGCAGTTCTTC.

This clonotype was detected only a few times. The junction shows a germline mismatch at one end, possibly a read error. The rearrangement links TRBV28 to TRBJ1-3, with 7 nucleotides matching TRBD1. The germline gives CDR1 MDHEN, CDR2 SYDVKM. The CDR3 is 14 residues long. In DNA, the CDR3 is TGTGCCAACAGTTTTGACAGGGCTGAAAACACCATATATTTT. Its translation is CANSFDRAENTIYF.

This clonotype was seen a few times. The chain is built from TRBV2 and TRBJ2-7, with 10 bases fitting TRBD1. This CDR3 is built from 13 residues. V lost 8 bases, J lost 11 bases, and 12 bases stayed unmatched. The V gene's germline CDR1 is SNHLY and CDR2 FYNNEI. CDR3 DNA: TGTGCCAGCCGACCATCCGGGACAGGGGTTAAGTACTTC. Its protein product is CASRPSGTGVKYF.

This clonotype has only a few counts. CDR3 in amino acids: CASSVEGGLGEKLFF. The CDR3 DNA follows: TGTGCCAGCAGCGTAGAGGGGGGGCTGGGTGAAAAACTGTTTTTT. V gene TRBV9 combines with J gene TRBJ1-4; tentatively, D is TRBD1 (6 bases). The CDR3 totals 15 residues. Germline V gene sequence: CDR1 SGDLS, CDR2 YYNGEE. Trimming left V 0 bases short and J 7 bases short, with 13 bases between. The full variable domain, its missing parts supplied by reference TRBV9 and TRBJ1-4, is DSGVTQTPKHLITATGQRVTLRCSPRSGDLSVYWYQQSLDQGLQFLIQYYNGEERAKGNILERFSAQQFPDLHSELNLSSLELGDSALYFCASSVEGGLGEKLFFGSGTQLSVL.

This clonotype was observed at least ten times. The J gene is TRBJ2-1, the V gene TRBV5-1, with D possibly matching TRBD2 (6 bases). V was clipped by 4 bases and J by 6 bases, with 23 bases between them. CDR3 size: 17 residues. The germline gives CDR1 SGHRS, CDR2 YFSETQ. This chain's CDR3 is CASSPLPVRGSGNEQFF. Written as DNA, the CDR3 is TGCGCCAGCAGCCCTCTCCCCGTGCGGGGTTCGGGCAATGAGCAGTTCTTC.

V is TRBV12-2 and J is TRBJ1-2. TRBV12-2 is shown as a pseudogene. This CDR3 comprises 13 residues. As DNA, the CDR3 is TGTGCAAGTCGCTTAGCTTCTCAGTATGGCTACACCTTC. It yields the protein CASRLASQYGYTF.

This clonotype was seen repeatedly, ten times or more. This chain links TRBV28 with TRBJ1-6, with 8 nucleotides matching TRBD1. The ends lost 5 bases at V and 8 bases at J; junction bases unmatched: 8. Germline V lookup: CDR1 MDHEN, CDR2 SYDVKM. The CDR3 loop spans 15 amino acids. The CDR3 loop is CASSPPTGEHSPLHF. The DNA for the CDR3 is TGTGCCAGCAGTCCGCCGACAGGGGAACATTCACCCCTCCACTTT.

In its sample, this clonotype was seen many times. The chain combines TRBV20-1 with TRBJ1-5, with a weak D call TRBD1 (5 bases). The CDR3 is 17 residues long. The V end lost 0 bases, the J end lost 2 bases, and 17 bases lay between the germline ends. Germline CDR1 is DFQATT and CDR2 is SNEGSKA (reference sequence). CDR3 DNA sequence: TGCAGTGCTAGAGATCCCCCGGGGGGGGTGGGCAATCAGCCCCAGCATTTT. Translation: CSARDPPGGVGNQPQHF.

The V gene is TRBV3-1, the J gene TRBJ1-1; D might be TRBD1 (5 bases). Germline V CDR1 and CDR2: LGHDT, YNNKEL (reference sequence). The CDR3 is 15 amino acids. V lost 4 bases, J lost 1 base, and 13 bases lay in between. As DNA, the CDR3 is TGTGCCAGCAGCCTGAGGGGAAGTGAGAACACTGAAGCTTTCTTT. Its translation is CASSLRGSENTEAFF.

This clonotype was recorded many times. The chain employs TRBV18 and TRBJ2-7; D may correspond to TRBD1 or TRBD2 (5 bases each). The V end was cut by 6 bases, the J end by 3 bases, with 12 bases between. CDR1 KGHSH and CDR2 LQKENI come from the germline V gene. The CDR3 is 13 residues long. CDR3 coding DNA: TGTGCCAGCTCTCCCGGGACGGACTACGAGCAGTACTTC. Its protein product is CASSPGTDYEQYF. The complete variable domain, with remaining parts taken from reference TRBV18 and TRBJ2-7, reads NAGVMQNPRHLVRRRGQEARLRCSPMKGHSHVYWYRQLPEEGLKFMVYLQKENIIDESGMPKERFSAEFPKEGPSILRIQQVVRGDSAAYFCASSPGTDYEQYFGPGTRLTVT.

This clonotype has a handful of counts. The chain is built from TRBV11-2 and TRBJ2-7; the D gene is possibly TRBD1 (5 bases). Germline loops: CDR1 SGHAT, CDR2 FQNNGV. This CDR3 region has 12 residues. V lost 5 bases to trimming and J lost 5 bases, with 10 bases between them. CDR3 loop: CASSIQGNEQYF. The CDR3 DNA sequence: TGTGCCAGCAGCATCCAGGGTAACGAGCAGTACTTC.

At least ten counts were recorded for this clonotype. The chain combines TRBV7-9 with TRBJ1-5, with 7 positions matching TRBD1. Trimming removed 1 base from V and 2 bases from J; junction bases left unmatched: 8. Germline CDR1 SEHNR, CDR2 FQNEAQ (reference sequence). There are 17 residues in the CDR3. CDR3 amino acids: CASSLGQGLPGNQPQHF. The CDR3 coding sequence is TGTGCCAGCAGCTTAGGACAGGGCCTACCAGGCAATCAGCCCCAGCATTTT.